This T cell receptor beta chain was identified during a study of shared clonotypes between healthy human individuals. Sequenced by immunoSEQ multiplex PCR; TCRdb stores in-frame clones only, minus some. The sample gives 2 million to 3 million clones, over 85% of which show up once; 0.35% to 0.45% is in the top ten. The J segment lost 6 bases and the V segment lost 2 bases, leaving 10 bases of the junction unmatched. The CDR3 has 15 amino acids. Germline V lookup: CDR1 MDHEN, CDR2 SYDVKM. This clone was detected once. The receptor's source is a young man in good health. Some clones in this sample may be carry-over from other donors' samples. Input material: naive CD4+ T cells from PBMCs. The sample's subset: CD45RA+ positively selected. The chain is built from TRBV28 and TRBJ2-7; 7 nucleotides match TRBD1. The CDR3 DNA reads TGTGCCAGCAGTTTAGGTCTACCTACAGGGGCCGAGCAGTACTTC. Translation: CASSLGLPTGAEQYF.